A selection of T cell receptor beta chains follows, all from one sample in a study of T-cell reconstitution after alpha-beta-depleted transplantation in children. Using its own MiXCR run on the PCR reads, TCRdb lists one record per CDR3 protein. The table has approximately 510,000 distinct CDR3 sequences, roughly 18% seen once. The material was PBMCs from the stem cell graft donor, obtained from the stem cell graft. The receptors stem from a human donor who donated a stem cell graft to a child with acute lymphoblastic leukemia. Each CDR3 is given with its conserved first and last residue. The order of the fields is V gene, clone size, D gene, J gene, CDR3 protein, CDR3 DNA. A D gene is named only where the DNA matches it firmly. Where a row states a size, it is once, few, many or the class of an expanded clone; other rows omit it.

v_call: TRBV5-1
clone_size: -
d_call: TRBD2
j_call: TRBJ2-1
cdr3_aa: CASRTSGTDYNEQFF
cdr3_nt: TGCGCCAGCAGGACTAGCGGCACCGACTACAATGAGCAGTTCTTC

v_call: TRBV24-1
clone_size: -
d_call: -
j_call: TRBJ1-5
cdr3_aa: CATSGARSEQPQHF
cdr3_nt: TGTGCCACCAGTGGGGCTCGATCGGAGCAGCCCCAGCATTTT

v_call: TRBV10-3
clone_size: few
d_call: -
j_call: TRBJ2-3
cdr3_aa: CAISDGQGTDTQYF
cdr3_nt: TGTGCCATTAGTGACGGCCAGGGTACAGATACGCAGTATTTT

v_call: TRBV4-2
clone_size: few
d_call: -
j_call: TRBJ2-6
cdr3_aa: CASSQAGSGANVLTF
cdr3_nt: TGTGCCAGCAGCCAGGCTGGCTCTGGGGCCAACGTCCTGACTTTC

v_call: TRBV4-2
clone_size: -
d_call: -
j_call: TRBJ1-5
cdr3_aa: CASSSPGGGQPQHF
cdr3_nt: TGTGCCAGCAGCTCTCCCGGGGGGGGTCAGCCCCAGCATTTT

v_call: TRBV5-1
clone_size: -
d_call: -
j_call: TRBJ2-7
cdr3_aa: CASSFVSKAGSTYEQYF
cdr3_nt: TGCGCCAGCAGCTTTGTCTCAAAGGCAGGTTCCACCTACGAGCAGTACTTC

v_call: TRBV27
clone_size: few
d_call: TRBD2
j_call: TRBJ2-3
cdr3_aa: CASSLRNSGSLVGRSDTQYF
cdr3_nt: TGTGCCAGCAGTTTGCGTAATAGCGGGAGCTTAGTAGGTCGGTCAGATACGCAGTATTTT

v_call: TRBV6-5
clone_size: few
d_call: TRBD2
j_call: TRBJ2-7
cdr3_aa: CASVSGSSSYEQYF
cdr3_nt: TGTGCCAGCGTTAGCGGGAGTAGTTCCTACGAGCAGTACTTC

v_call: TRBV20-1
clone_size: -
d_call: TRBD2
j_call: TRBJ2-5
cdr3_aa: CCARRPGLAGGPVETQYF
cdr3_nt: TGCTGTGCTCGACGCCCGGGACTAGCGGGAGGGCCGGTGGAGACCCAGTACTTC

v_call: TRBV4-1
clone_size: -
d_call: -
j_call: TRBJ2-2
cdr3_aa: CASRRVNTGELFF
cdr3_nt: TGCGCCAGCAGGCGGGTAAACACCGGGGAGCTGTTTTTT

v_call: TRBV7-6
clone_size: few
d_call: -
j_call: TRBJ1-5
cdr3_aa: CASSLDPGGAQPQHF
cdr3_nt: TGTGCCAGCAGCTTAGACCCGGGAGGGGCCCAGCCCCAGCATTTT

v_call: TRBV28
clone_size: -
d_call: TRBD1
j_call: TRBJ2-2
cdr3_aa: CASARGPNTGELFF
cdr3_nt: TGTGCCTCGGCCAGGGGGCCGAACACCGGGGAGCTGTTTTTT

v_call: TRBV7-2
clone_size: -
d_call: TRBD2
j_call: TRBJ2-3
cdr3_aa: CASSPPRPSGRDTQYF
cdr3_nt: TGTGCCAGCAGCCCCCCCCGGCCTAGCGGGAGGGATACGCAGTATTTT

v_call: TRBV7-8
clone_size: -
d_call: TRBD1
j_call: TRBJ2-7
cdr3_aa: CASSQTGIEDKTYEQYF
cdr3_nt: TGTGCCAGCAGCCAGACAGGGATCGAAGATAAGACCTACGAGCAGTACTTC

v_call: TRBV7-8
clone_size: -
d_call: TRBD2
j_call: TRBJ2-2
cdr3_aa: CASSSTSGRIRELFF
cdr3_nt: TGTGCCAGCAGCTCGACTAGCGGGAGGATCCGGGAGCTGTTTTTT

v_call: TRBV27
clone_size: -
d_call: -
j_call: TRBJ2-4
cdr3_aa: CASSLVWEDLAKNIQYF
cdr3_nt: TGTGCCAGCAGTTTAGTGTGGGAGGACCTAGCCAAAAACATTCAGTACTTC

v_call: TRBV5-1
clone_size: few
d_call: -
j_call: TRBJ2-3
cdr3_aa: CASSLARGTIGSTDTQYF
cdr3_nt: TGCGCCAGCAGCTTGGCGAGAGGGACGATTGGGTCAACAGATACGCAGTATTTT

v_call: TRBV5-1
clone_size: few
d_call: -
j_call: TRBJ1-4
cdr3_aa: CASSCYRVSPGLDEKLFF
cdr3_nt: TGCGCCAGCAGCTGTTACAGGGTTTCCCCTGGCTTGGATGAAAAACTGTTTTTT

v_call: TRBV3-1
clone_size: -
d_call: TRBD2
j_call: TRBJ2-2
cdr3_aa: CTSSPVGLAGANTGELFF
cdr3_nt: TGTACCAGCAGTCCCGTCGGACTAGCGGGAGCCAACACCGGGGAGCTGTTTTTT

v_call: TRBV4-1
clone_size: few
d_call: -
j_call: TRBJ2-5
cdr3_aa: CASSQVPGPQETQYF
cdr3_nt: TGCGCCAGCAGCCAAGTACCGGGACCCCAAGAGACCCAGTACTTC

v_call: TRBV5-1
clone_size: many
d_call: TRBD1
j_call: TRBJ1-1
cdr3_aa: CASSLRRQGANTEAFF
cdr3_nt: TGCGCCAGCAGCTTGAGGAGGCAGGGGGCGAACACTGAAGCTTTCTTT

v_call: TRBV20-1
clone_size: few
d_call: -
j_call: TRBJ1-6
cdr3_aa: CSAKARANSPLHF
cdr3_nt: TGCAGTGCTAAAGCCAGAGCTAATTCACCCCTCCACTTT

v_call: TRBV6-1
clone_size: -
d_call: TRBD1
j_call: TRBJ1-1
cdr3_aa: CASRRDRNTEAFF
cdr3_nt: TGTGCCAGCAGAAGGGACAGAAACACTGAAGCTTTCTTT

v_call: TRBV29-1
clone_size: -
d_call: -
j_call: TRBJ1-1
cdr3_aa: CSVEGGAPEAFF
cdr3_nt: TGCAGCGTTGAAGGAGGGGCTCCTGAAGCTTTCTTT

v_call: TRBV2
clone_size: -
d_call: TRBD1
j_call: TRBJ1-4
cdr3_aa: CASSRYRQGDFEKLFF
cdr3_nt: TGTGCCAGCAGCCGCTACCGACAGGGCGATTTTGAAAAACTGTTTTTT

v_call: TRBV5-5
clone_size: few
d_call: -
j_call: TRBJ1-5
cdr3_aa: CASSPGTESNQPQHF
cdr3_nt: TGTGCCAGCAGCCCCGGGACGGAAAGCAATCAGCCCCAGCATTTT

v_call: TRBV20-1
clone_size: few
d_call: -
j_call: TRBJ1-2
cdr3_aa: CSARELYGYTF
cdr3_nt: TGCAGTGCTAGAGAGTTGTATGGCTACACCTTC

v_call: TRBV29-1
clone_size: few
d_call: -
j_call: TRBJ1-2
cdr3_aa: CSVTLPVGVGYTF
cdr3_nt: TGCAGCGTGACCCTCCCGGTAGGGGTAGGCTACACCTTC

v_call: TRBV29-1
clone_size: -
d_call: -
j_call: TRBJ2-5
cdr3_aa: CSLEERQTQYF
cdr3_nt: TGCAGCCTTGAAGAAAGGCAGACCCAGTACTTC

v_call: TRBV5-1
clone_size: few
d_call: -
j_call: TRBJ1-1
cdr3_aa: CASSLVGRQGEAFF
cdr3_nt: TGCGCCAGCAGCTTGGTGGGACGGCAGGGGGAAGCTTTCTTT

v_call: TRBV6-2/TRBV6-3
clone_size: -
d_call: -
j_call: TRBJ2-6
cdr3_aa: CASSYAGFGANVLTF
cdr3_nt: TGTGCCAGCAGCTACGCAGGGTTCGGGGCCAACGTCCTGACTTTC

v_call: TRBV12-3/TRBV12-4
clone_size: few
d_call: -
j_call: TRBJ2-7
cdr3_aa: CASTIGGAYEQYF
cdr3_nt: TGTGCCAGCACCATCGGTGGCGCCTACGAGCAGTACTTC

v_call: TRBV20-1
clone_size: -
d_call: -
j_call: TRBJ2-5
cdr3_aa: CSATRGLLETQYF
cdr3_nt: TGCAGTGCTACTCGGGGTCTCTTAGAGACCCAGTACTTC

v_call: TRBV7-2
clone_size: -
d_call: -
j_call: TRBJ2-5
cdr3_aa: CASSRSPRETQYF
cdr3_nt: TGTGCCAGCAGCCGATCACCCCGGGAGACCCAGTACTTC

v_call: TRBV29-1
clone_size: -
d_call: TRBD2
j_call: TRBJ2-5
cdr3_aa: CSVGTSGALQETQYF
cdr3_nt: TGCAGCGTTGGGACTAGCGGGGCCTTACAAGAGACCCAGTACTTC

v_call: TRBV7-9
clone_size: -
d_call: TRBD2
j_call: TRBJ2-3
cdr3_aa: CAPGLAGNTDTQYF
cdr3_nt: TGTGCCCCCGGACTAGCGGGCAACACAGATACGCAGTATTTT

v_call: TRBV12-3/TRBV12-4
clone_size: -
d_call: -
j_call: TRBJ2-7
cdr3_aa: CASSLGVAGGIYEQYF
cdr3_nt: TGTGCCAGCAGCCTAGGGGTAGCAGGGGGGATTTACGAGCAGTACTTC

v_call: TRBV12-3/TRBV12-4
clone_size: -
d_call: -
j_call: TRBJ2-2
cdr3_aa: CASSLEQLPTGELFF
cdr3_nt: TGTGCCAGCAGTTTAGAACAGCTTCCGACCGGGGAGCTGTTTTTT

v_call: TRBV5-5
clone_size: -
d_call: -
j_call: TRBJ2-1
cdr3_aa: CASSPAAGWLLNEQFF
cdr3_nt: TGTGCCAGCAGCCCGGCGGCAGGGTGGTTGCTAAATGAGCAGTTCTTC

v_call: TRBV23-1
clone_size: -
d_call: TRBD1
j_call: TRBJ1-5
cdr3_aa: CASRTTGVTQPQHF
cdr3_nt: TGCGCCAGCAGAACTACAGGGGTAACTCAGCCCCAGCATTTT

v_call: TRBV30
clone_size: -
d_call: -
j_call: TRBJ1-2
cdr3_aa: CAWSLGTDGYGYTF
cdr3_nt: TGTGCCTGGAGCCTGGGGACGGATGGCTATGGCTACACCTTC

v_call: TRBV7-8
clone_size: few
d_call: -
j_call: TRBJ2-5
cdr3_aa: CASSWGLPQETQYF
cdr3_nt: TGTGCCAGCAGCTGGGGACTGCCGCAAGAGACCCAGTACTTC

v_call: TRBV12-3/TRBV12-4
clone_size: -
d_call: -
j_call: TRBJ2-3
cdr3_aa: CASRLGIGEGTDTQYF
cdr3_nt: TGTGCCAGCAGGTTGGGTATAGGGGAAGGCACAGATACGCAGTATTTT

v_call: TRBV4-1
clone_size: -
d_call: TRBD2
j_call: TRBJ2-2
cdr3_aa: CASSQVPGLPINTGELFF
cdr3_nt: TGCGCCAGCAGCCAGGTACCGGGACTACCCATAAACACCGGGGAGCTGTTTTTT

v_call: TRBV5-1
clone_size: few
d_call: -
j_call: TRBJ2-3
cdr3_aa: CASSAPTDTQYF
cdr3_nt: TGCGCCAGCAGCGCCCCGACAGATACGCAGTATTTT

v_call: TRBV3-1
clone_size: few
d_call: TRBD1
j_call: TRBJ2-7
cdr3_aa: CASSQQGALSYEQYF
cdr3_nt: TGTGCCAGCAGCCAACAGGGGGCCCTCTCCTACGAGCAGTACTTC

v_call: TRBV7-8
clone_size: -
d_call: -
j_call: TRBJ1-1
cdr3_aa: CASSRSGLWNTEAFF
cdr3_nt: TGTGCCAGCAGCCGGTCGGGGCTCTGGAACACTGAAGCTTTCTTT

v_call: TRBV12-3/TRBV12-4
clone_size: few
d_call: -
j_call: TRBJ2-3
cdr3_aa: CASSISGTSTDTQYF
cdr3_nt: TGTGCCAGCAGTATATCCGGGACTAGCACAGATACGCAGTATTTT